The 10 T cell receptor beta chains given below trace back to one sample, sequenced in a study of blood T cell repertoires in COVID-19. Sequencing was performed with immunoSEQ multiplex PCR; in TCRdb, only in-frame clones are kept and a portion is missing. The sample records 110,000 or so clones, around 85% being singletons. The sequencing input was peripheral blood. The receptors stem from a man aged 45-65 years with acute or convalescent COVID-19.

A few counts support this clone. This rearrangement joins TRBV6-6 to TRBJ1-1, with a weak D call TRBD1 (5 bases). Germline CDR1 is MNHNY and CDR2 is SVGAGI (reference sequence). The CDR3 is 13 amino acids. Trimming took 2 bases from V and 1 from J, leaving 5 bases between them. The chain's CDR3 is CASSYDRNTEAFF. CDR3 DNA sequence: TGTGCCAGCAGTTACGACAGGAACACTGAAGCTTTCTTT.

The V gene is TRBV11-2, the J gene TRBJ1-1; D is ambiguous. CDR1 SGHAT and CDR2 FQNNGV come from the germline V gene. The CDR3 is made up of 13 amino acids. Trimming stripped 9 bases from V and 5 bases from J, with 16 bases between. CDR3 sequence reads: CASTPQPGTEAFF. The CDR3, as DNA: TGTGCCAGTACTCCCCAGCCGGGGACTGAAGCTTTCTTT.

This chain's CDR3 is CASRPGPLAGVKDTQYF. CDR3 DNA: TGTGCCAGCAGACCGGGACCCCTAGCGGGGGTGAAGGATACGCAGTATTTT. The chain joins TRBV5-5 to TRBJ2-3, with TRBD2 matching over 10 bases. CDR1 and CDR2 from the germline V gene are SGHKS and YYEKEE (reference sequence). This CDR3 contains 17 residues. V lost 5 bases, J lost 6 bases, and 15 bases stayed unmatched.

The CDR3 nucleotides read TGTGCCTGGAGTCAACGGGGACAGGTCAAAAACATTCAGTACTTC. This gives the protein CAWSQRGQVKNIQYF. The V call is TRBV30, the J call TRBJ2-4; 8 nucleotides agree with TRBD1. V dropped 2 bases and J dropped 3; count of bases not matched to a gene: 6. CDR1 GTSNPN and CDR2 SVGIG come from the germline V gene (reference sequence). The CDR3 runs to 15 residues.

The chain couples TRBV4-2 to TRBJ1-1; a weak D match, TRBD1 (5 bases). The V and J ends lost 0 bases and 5 bases respectively, with 25 bases between them. CDR3 size: 19 residues. Germline V CDR1 and CDR2: LGHNA, YNFKEQ. CDR3 in amino acids: CASSQDNGVAGTEGTEAFF. CDR3 bases: TGTGCCAGCAGCCAAGATAACGGGGTGGCCGGGACGGAGGGGACTGAAGCTTTCTTT.

This sequence joins TRBV15 and TRBJ2-7; 8 bases agree with TRBD2. J gave up 3 bases and V 9 bases, and 16 bases lay outside the gene matches. The germline CDR1 and CDR2 sequences are LNHNV and YYDKDF (reference sequence). This CDR3 is built from 16 residues. CDR3 residues: CATASGVSGGFYEQYV. CDR3 coding DNA: TGTGCCACGGCTTCAGGCGTAAGCGGGGGTTTCTACGAGCAGTACGTC.

The chain carries TRBV4-1 and TRBJ1-1; 7 bases line up with TRBD1. The junction had 5 bases not matched to a gene; V was cut back by 1 base and J by 0 bases. There are 16 residues in the CDR3. Germline CDR1 and CDR2: MGHRA and YSYEKL. The CDR3 reads CASSQVTGPMNTEAFF. Written as DNA, the CDR3 is TGCGCCAGCAGCCAAGTGACAGGGCCGATGAACACTGAAGCTTTCTTT.

The count of this clone is one. The V gene is TRBV5-1, the J gene TRBJ1-1, with 7 bases lining up with TRBD1. Trimming took 1 base from V and 5 from J; bases not matched to a gene: 5. Germline-derived CDR1 and CDR2 are SGHRS and YFSETQ. The CDR3 contains 14 residues. The CDR3 spells CASSLTGAETEAFF. The CDR3 DNA reads TGCGCCAGCAGCTTGACAGGGGCGGAGACTGAAGCTTTCTTT.

The chain joins TRBV6-6 to TRBJ1-5; D possibly corresponds to TRBD1 (5 bases). V shed 7 bases and J shed 0 bases, with 13 bases lying between them. There are 15 residues in the CDR3. CDR1 is MNHNY, CDR2 SVGAGI, per germline (reference sequence). The CDR3 sequence: CASTDGGYSNQPQHF. The CDR3 DNA follows: TGTGCCAGCACCGATGGGGGGTATAGCAATCAGCCCCAGCATTTT.

The chain employs TRBV10-3 and TRBJ1-3, with 10 bases fitting TRBD1. Germline-derived CDR1 and CDR2 are ENHRY and SYGVKD. The CDR3 runs to 15 residues. The V segment lost 6 bases and the J segment 3 bases; nucleotides outside the gene matches: 5. CDR3 residues: CAIRDRGEGGNTIYF. The CDR3 DNA reads TGTGCCATCAGGGACAGGGGGGAAGGTGGAAACACCATATATTTT.